The 8 T cell receptor beta chains below come from one sample, sequenced in a study of T cell repertoires in cytomegalovirus infection (dated by TCRdb to about 2019). Sequencer: Illumina HiSeq 1500. TCRdb ran its own pipeline on the public reads, namely fastp trimming at Q25 and MiXCR clone calling, and kept in-frame beta chains. Under each unique CDR3 protein, matching rows form one entry showing the most common genes and DNA. The sample records under 800,000 distinct CDR3 sequences, approximately 24% of which are singletons. The biggest ten clones account for roughly 8% of the sample. Sequenced: CD8+ T cells from PBMCs. Source of these receptors: a human donor in good health (CMV status not recorded). Some clones in this sample may be carry-over from other donors' samples.

This clonotype appeared many times. The chain employs TRBV7-9 and TRBJ1-1, with TRBD1 matching over 10 bases. J was trimmed by 3 bases and V by 5 bases; bases with no gene match: 3. This CDR3 spans 14 amino acids. CDR1 and CDR2 (germline): SEHNR, FQNEAQ (reference sequence). The CDR3 region is CASSIGQGDTEAFF. Here the CDR3 DNA reads TGTGCCAGCAGCATCGGACAGGGGGACACTGAAGCTTTCTTT.

The chain couples TRBV4-1 to TRBJ2-1; 13 nucleotides line up with TRBD2. This CDR3 has 14 residues. Germline loops: CDR1 MGHRA, CDR2 YSYEKL. Unmatched junction bases numbered 2, after V lost 5 bases and J lost 7 bases. The CDR3 is CASSKGLAGNEQFF. The DNA for the CDR3 is TGCGCCAGCAGCAAGGGACTAGCGGGGAATGAGCAGTTCTTC.

This clonotype has only one observation. The junction differs from germline at one of its ends, possibly a read error. The chain links TRBV12-3 or TRBV12-4 to TRBJ2-5; D is possibly TRBD1 (6 bases). The CDR3 extends over 15 amino acids. DNA of the CDR3: TGTGCCATCAGTTTAGGGCAGGGGCTTTGGGAGACCCAGTACTTC. As protein: CAISLGQGLWETQYF.

Many counts were recorded for this clonotype. This chain connects TRBV7-2 to TRBJ2-1, with 11 bases matching TRBD2. The V segment lost 3 bases and the J segment 3 bases; nucleotides outside the gene matches: 1. CDR1 SGHTA and CDR2 FQGNSA come from the germline V gene. CDR3 length equals 15 residues. DNA of the CDR3: TGTGCCAGCAGCTTGGGACTAGCGGACTACAATGAGCAGTTCTTC. As protein: CASSLGLADYNEQFF.

In its sample, this clonotype was seen many times. This sequence joins TRBV12-3 or TRBV12-4 and TRBJ1-1; D call uncertain. The V end lost 1 base, the J end lost 0 bases, and 6 bases lay between the germline ends. CDR3 length equals 14 residues. The CDR3 protein is CASSLVAVNTEAFF. CDR3 nucleotide sequence: TGTGCCAGCAGTTTAGTCGCGGTGAACACTGAAGCTTTCTTT.

The V and J genes are TRBV6-5 and TRBJ2-1; 8 bases match TRBD1. The trim removed 0 bases at V and 2 bases at J, leaving 6 bases unmatched. The V gene's germline CDR1 is MNHEY and CDR2 SVGAGI. The CDR3 loop spans 17 amino acids. This CDR3 is CASSYSGTGDTYNEQFF. CDR3 bases: TGTGCCAGCAGTTACTCGGGGACAGGCGATACCTACAATGAGCAGTTCTTC.

This clonotype came up a few times. The chain recombines TRBV20-1 with TRBJ1-3; D uncertain. V was shortened by 3 bases and J by 0 bases, with 12 bases between the two germline ends. The CDR3 loop spans 15 amino acids. In germline, CDR1 is DFQATT, CDR2 SNEGSKA (reference sequence). The CDR3 nucleotides read TGCAGTGCTAGTTCCGGGTTATACTCTGGAAACACCATATATTTT. Its protein product is CSASSGLYSGNTIYF.

This clonotype has a single count. This chain connects TRBV18 to TRBJ2-7, with TRBD1 as a possible D gene (5 bases). The germline V gene has CDR1 KGHSH and CDR2 LQKENI. The ends were cut back, 1 base at V and 6 bases at J, with 13 bases in the middle. The CDR3 length is 14 residues. CDR3 in DNA: TGTGCCAGCTCACCACGAGAGGCAGGGCGCGAGCAGTACTTC. It is translated as CASSPREAGREQYF. The variable domain in full, completed from reference TRBV18 and TRBJ2-7, reads NAGVMQNPRHLVRRRGQEARLRCSPMKGHSHVYWYRQLPEEGLKFMVYLQKENIIDESGMPKERFSAEFPKEGPSILRIQQVVRGDSAAYFCASSPREAGREQYFGPGTRLTVT.